This entry features one TCR beta chain sequence. This receptor's antigen is unknown. Base qualities are not at hand, and no much larger clone is one base apart. This sample is part of a study of blood T cell repertoires in COVID-19 (dated by TCRdb to about 2020). Regarding the research as a whole: The collaborator samples originated in the United States, Italy and Spain and spanned the acute and convalescent phases of COVID-19. The repertoires were made available in a free public database intended to serve as a resource for research on the immune response to SARS-CoV-2. The material from the prospective study consisted of cDNA or gDNA derived from T cells, B-cell-depleted T cells, or PBMCs. Deeply sampled blood TCRbeta repertoires from subjects exposed to, actively infected with, or recovered from COVID-19 were included in the dataset. HLA class I and class II types, where available, came from metadata supplied by the sample provider rather than from assay-based typing. Samples came from the ongoing ImmuneRACE study (first 160 participants) plus 1,254 subjects from 6 global collaborators. The sample metadata nearly always contained a de-identified subject ID, COVID-19 status, age in years and sex. Beyond this particular receptor, the publication reports: The amount of clinical and demographic metadata varied by source and participant and was provided uncurated.

TCRbeta CDR3 regions were amplified from genomic DNA by means of the immunoSEQ Assay, a bias-controlled multiplex PCR. Under the source paper's analysis protocol: The number of nucleated cells in each sample was estimated by amplification of reference gene primers within the assay. Sequence reads were collapsed and filtered to measure the absolute abundance of every unique TCRbeta CDR3 rearrangement. For each sample, productive Simpson clonality was calculated as the square root of Simpson's diversity index across productive rearrangements. The source is immuneACCESS, and TCRdb retained only in-frame sequences with V and J called. Part of the clones is not carried over; for the studies checked, unresolved V genes explain less than half of this, and the remainder is unexplained. D and trimming come from the DNA, and the V and J calls and clone size come from that table. For this sample there are about 200,000 clones; about 79% appear just once. The top ten clones comprise around 13% of the sample.

V was cut back by 3 bases and J by 11 bases, leaving a gap of 16 bases between them. In the germline V gene (reference sequence), CDR1 corresponds to LNHDA and CDR2 to SQIVND. The CDR3 measures 14 amino acids from cysteine to phenylalanine. Just CDR3 DNA is preserved here, 42 bases in frame from base 1. Collaborating institutions collected whole blood in K2EDTA tubes following their own protocols. For TCRbeta analysis, collaborator samples were shipped as frozen whole blood, as isolated PBMCs, or as DNA extracted from either sample type. The sample consisted of peripheral blood. The chain is assembled from TRBV19 and TRBJ1-4, with no confident D gene call. The sequence derives from a human donor in a cohort sampled during active COVID-19. The DNA sequence is as follows: TGTGCCAGTAGTATTGGAACAGCGGGTGGGAAACTGTTTTTT. This is translated as CASSIGTAGGKLFF.